The rows below give T cell receptor beta chains drawn from one sample of a study of vaccination and CD4 T cells after COVID-19. These receptors' targets are unknown. From the PCR reads, TCRdb called clonotypes with MiXCR, one entry per CDR3 protein. Among almost 20,000 distinct CDR3 sequences listed, 40% to 45% were seen once. The sequenced sample was CD4+ T cells from blood, cultured in vitro, obtained before SARS-CoV-2 vaccination. These receptors came from a human donor who received a COVID-19 vaccine. The CDR3 runs from the conserved cysteine through the conserved F or W. The D gene is left open where the match is weak. Size tells how often a clone was seen (once, few, many) or the class of an expanded clone, and some rows leave it out.

j_call	d_call	cdr3_length	clone_size	v_call	cdr3_aa	cdr3_nt
TRBJ2-2	-	14	-	TRBV15	CATSRDRVDGELFF	TGTGCCACCAGCAGAGACAGGGTGGACGGGGAGCTGTTTTTT
TRBJ1-2	-	17	-	TRBV10-3	CAISEPEFTPAYYGYTF	TGTGCCATCAGTGAGCCGGAGTTCACACCCGCATACTATGGCTACACCTTC
TRBJ2-7	TRBD1	14	-	TRBV5-1	CASSARDRAYEQYF	TGCGCCAGCAGCGCCCGGGACAGGGCCTACGAGCAGTACTTC
TRBJ2-2	TRBD2	16	-	TRBV19	CASSIGASGGAGELFF	TGTGCCAGTAGTATAGGAGCTAGCGGGGGGGCCGGGGAGCTGTTTTTT
TRBJ1-6	TRBD1	13	few	TRBV20-1	CSAPGTGDSPLHF	TGCAGTGCCCCCGGGACAGGGGATTCACCCCTCCACTTT
TRBJ2-5	TRBD1	18	-	TRBV5-4	CASSLPGTGGLGQETQYF	TGTGCCAGCAGCTTACCCGGGACAGGGGGGCTCGGCCAAGAGACCCAGTACTTT
TRBJ2-6	-	16	once	TRBV6-1	CASSSPANSGANVLTF	TGTGCCAGCTCGTCCCCAGCAAACTCTGGGGCCAACGTCCTGACTTTC
TRBJ2-7	-	13	-	TRBV10-1	CASSRSGGYEQYF	TGCGCCAGCAGTCGGAGCGGAGGGTACGAGCAGTACTTC
TRBJ1-2	TRBD1	16	-	TRBV29-1	CSVDRPTGGRGYGYTF	TGCAGCGTCGACCGCCCGACAGGGGGCCGCGGCTATGGCTACACCTTC
TRBJ1-5	-	15	-	TRBV24-1	CATSDLPGPRRPQHF	TGTGCCACCAGTGATTTGCCAGGGCCTAGGCGGCCCCAGCATTTT
TRBJ1-2	-	15	few	TRBV7-9	CASSLDGPGLYGYTF	TGTGCCAGCAGCTTAGACGGTCCAGGACTCTATGGCTACACCTTC
TRBJ2-3	-	14	-	TRBV7-3	CASSFGRGTDTQYF	TGTGCCAGCAGCTTTGGGAGAGGCACAGATACGCAGTATTTT
TRBJ2-1	-	12	-	TRBV11-3	CASSSVYNEQFF	TGTGCCAGCAGCTCCGTCTACAATGAGCAGTTCTTC
TRBJ2-3	TRBD2	16	-	TRBV5-6	CASRSPDWRGADTQYF	TGTGCCAGCAGATCTCCCGACTGGCGGGGGGCAGATACGCAGTATTTT
TRBJ2-7	-	15	-	TRBV20-1	CSARDSRGPIYEQYF	TGCAGTGCTAGAGATTCACGGGGACCCATTTACGAGCAGTACTTC
TRBJ2-1	-	16	-	TRBV7-9	CASSIMPGDPSNEQFF	TGTGCCAGCAGCATAATGCCGGGGGACCCCTCTAATGAGCAGTTCTTC
TRBJ2-7	TRBD2	15	once	TRBV11-2	CTSRAGASSSYEQYF	TGTACCAGCAGAGCGGGGGCCTCCAGCTCCTACGAGCAGTACTTC
TRBJ1-6	-	18	few	TRBV5-1	CASSLGGGSSSYNSPLHF	TGCGCCAGCAGCTTGGGGGGGGGCTCGAGCTCCTATAATTCACCCCTCCACTTT
TRBJ2-7	-	15	-	TRBV20-1	CSASIGRGDPYEQYF	TGCAGTGCTAGTATCGGGCGAGGGGACCCCTACGAGCAGTACTTC
TRBJ1-2	-	14	-	TRBV20-1	CSARRRTDYYGYTF	TGCAGTGCTAGACGTAGGACGGATTACTATGGCTACACCTTC
TRBJ1-6	-	14	few	TRBV10-1	CASRGSSYNSPLHF	TGCGCCAGCAGGGGGAGCTCCTATAATTCACCCCTCCACTTT
TRBJ2-3	TRBD2	16	-	TRBV7-9	CASSLVSGGAKDTQYF	TGTGCCAGCAGCTTAGTTAGCGGGGGGGCGAAAGATACGCAGTATTTT
TRBJ2-2	-	14	-	TRBV6-1	CASSKKGGLGELFF	TGTGCCAGCAGTAAAAAAGGCGGGCTCGGGGAGCTGTTTTTT
TRBJ1-2	-	14	-	TRBV28	CASQGRGGNHGYTF	TGTGCCAGCCAAGGGAGAGGAGGTAACCATGGCTACACCTTC
TRBJ1-1	-	14	-	TRBV19	CASSLLTVNTEAFF	TGTGCCAGTAGTCTCTTGACAGTAAACACTGAAGCTTTCTTT
TRBJ2-1	TRBD2	16	few	TRBV20-1	CSARDWTSGAINEQFF	TGCAGTGCTAGAGATTGGACTAGCGGGGCGATCAATGAGCAGTTCTTC
TRBJ1-1	-	14	-	TRBV6-5	CASSYSWGDTEAFF	TGTGCCAGCAGTTACTCATGGGGGGACACTGAAGCTTTCTTT
TRBJ1-2	-	14	once	TRBV5-4	CASSPGESAYGYTF	TGTGCCAGCAGCCCAGGGGAATCCGCATATGGCTACACCTTC